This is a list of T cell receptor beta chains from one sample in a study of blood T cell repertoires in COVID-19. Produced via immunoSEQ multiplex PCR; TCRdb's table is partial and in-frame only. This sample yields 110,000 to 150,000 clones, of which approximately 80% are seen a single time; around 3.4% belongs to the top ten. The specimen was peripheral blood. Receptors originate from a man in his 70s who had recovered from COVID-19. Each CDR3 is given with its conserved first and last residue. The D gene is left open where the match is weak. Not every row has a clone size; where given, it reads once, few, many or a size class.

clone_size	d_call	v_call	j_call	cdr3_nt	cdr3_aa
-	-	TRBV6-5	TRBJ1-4	TGTGCCAGCAGCGCAGGGTGGGCAAATGAAAAACTGTTTTTT	CASSAGWANEKLFF
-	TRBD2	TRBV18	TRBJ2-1	TGTGCCAGCTCACCCCGACTAGCGGGAGGGTACAATGAGCAGTTCTTC	CASSPRLAGGYNEQFF
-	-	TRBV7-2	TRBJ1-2	TGTGCCAGCAGCTCCTATATCATTGGGGGGAACGGCTACACCTTC	CASSSYIIGGNGYTF
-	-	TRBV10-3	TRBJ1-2	TGTGCCATCAGGGACCCCACAGGTGTAGTCAACTATGGCTACACCTTC	CAIRDPTGVVNYGYTF
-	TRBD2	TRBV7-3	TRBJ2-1	TGTGCCAGCAGCTCCCCCGGGACTAGCGGGTCCGATGAGCAGTTCTTC	CASSSPGTSGSDEQFF
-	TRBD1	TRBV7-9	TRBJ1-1	TGTGCCAGCAGCCCCAGACAGGGGGCCGTCATGAACACTGAAGCTTTCTTT	CASSPRQGAVMNTEAFF
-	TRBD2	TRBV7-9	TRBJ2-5	TGTGCCAGCAGACCGGGGGGGTCGTACCAAGAGACCCAGTACTTC	CASRPGGSYQETQYF
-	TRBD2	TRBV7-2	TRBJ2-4	TGTGCCAGCAGCTTGGGACTAGACTACATTCAGTACTTC	CASSLGLDYIQYF
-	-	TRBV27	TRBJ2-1	TGTGCCAGCAGTTTATGGGGGGACTGGGGGGTGAATGAGCAGTTCTTC	CASSLWGDWGVNEQFF
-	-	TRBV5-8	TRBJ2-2	TGTGCCAGCAGCTTGGGGGGGGAGCGCACCGGGGAGCTGTTTTTT	CASSLGGERTGELFF
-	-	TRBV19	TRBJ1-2	TGTGCCAGTAGTATAACGCCGACAGGAGCCTATGGCTACACCTTC	CASSITPTGAYGYTF
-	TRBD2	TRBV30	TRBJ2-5	TGTGCCTGGAACAATCTAGCGGGCCAAGAGACCCAGTACTTC	CAWNNLAGQETQYF
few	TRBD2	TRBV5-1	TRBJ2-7	TGCGCCAGCAGCTTGGGGGGTAGCGGGAAACAGCAGTACTTC	CASSLGGSGKQQYF
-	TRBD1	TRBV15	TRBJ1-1	TGTGCCACCAGCAGCACCTTGGGACAGGTGGCGTCGGGCACTGAAGCTTTCTTT	CATSSTLGQVASGTEAFF
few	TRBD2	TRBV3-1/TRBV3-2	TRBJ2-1	TGTGCCAGCAGCCAAGGATGGGGACTAGCGGGAAGGAATGAGCAGTTCTTC	CASSQGWGLAGRNEQFF
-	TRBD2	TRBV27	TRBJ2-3	TGTGCCAGCAACCAGGGACTAGCGGTGACAGATACGCAGTATTTT	CASNQGLAVTDTQYF
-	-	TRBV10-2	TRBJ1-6	TGCGCCAGCAGTGAACAGGCCGGTTCACCCCTCCACTTT	CASSEQAGSPLHF
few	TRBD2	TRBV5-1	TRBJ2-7	TGCGCCAGCAGCTTGGAAGGACTGGGACTAGCGTCGGGAGAGCAGTACTTC	CASSLEGLGLASGEQYF
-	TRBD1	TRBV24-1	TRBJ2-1	TGTGCCACCAGCAAGGGACAGGGGAGAATGAATGAGCAGTTCTTC	CATSKGQGRMNEQFF
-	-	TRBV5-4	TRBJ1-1	TGTGCCAGCAGCCCCCAATGGCAGAACACTGAAGCTTTCTTT	CASSPQWQNTEAFF
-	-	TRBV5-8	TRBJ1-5	TGTGCCAGCAGCTCCGCCGGGACATATAGCAATCAGCCCCAGCATTTT	CASSSAGTYSNQPQHF
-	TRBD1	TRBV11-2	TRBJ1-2	TGTGCCAGCAGCTTAGGTGGGACAGGGGGATTAACGGGCTACACCTTC	CASSLGGTGGLTGYTF
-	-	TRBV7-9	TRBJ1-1	TGTGCCAGCAGCCAAGAATCGAGCGCTGAAGCTTTCTTT	CASSQESSAEAFF
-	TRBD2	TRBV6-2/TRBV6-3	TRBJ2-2	TGTGCCAGCAGTATCCCGGGACTAGCGGGGGGGAAGAACACCGGGGAGCTGTTTTTT	CASSIPGLAGGKNTGELFF
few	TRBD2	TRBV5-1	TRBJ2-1	TGCGCCAGCAGCCCGAGCGGGAGCTCCTACAATGAGCAGTTCTTC	CASSPSGSSYNEQFF
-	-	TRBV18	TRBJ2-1	TGTGCCAGCTCACCACCAGAGTCCGGGTACAATGAGCAGTTCTTC	CASSPPESGYNEQFF
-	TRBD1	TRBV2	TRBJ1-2	TGTGCCAGCAGTGAATGGACAGGGGGCGCGAACTATGGCTACACCTTC	CASSEWTGGANYGYTF
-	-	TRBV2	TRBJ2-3	TGTGCCAGCAGGGACGGGACTAGCACAGATACGCAGTATTTT	CASRDGTSTDTQYF
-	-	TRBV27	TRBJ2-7	TGTGCCAGCAGTAGGGGTCAAGGCCTAACGTACGAGCAGTACTTC	CASSRGQGLTYEQYF
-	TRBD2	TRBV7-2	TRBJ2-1	TGTGCCAGCAGCTTAGAGGGGACTAGGTTCAATGAGCAGTTCTTC	CASSLEGTRFNEQFF
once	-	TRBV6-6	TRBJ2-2	TGTGCCAGCAGTCTTATTCAGGGGGGAGGGAACACCGGGGAGCTGTTTTTT	CASSLIQGGGNTGELFF
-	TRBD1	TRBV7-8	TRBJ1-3	TGTGCCAGCAGCTTACTACAGGGGGCGGTTGGAAACACCATATATTTT	CASSLLQGAVGNTIYF
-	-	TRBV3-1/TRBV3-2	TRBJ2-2	TGTGCCAGCAGCCAAGGTTCAACTAGTCTGCCCGGGGAGCTGTTTTTT	CASSQGSTSLPGELFF
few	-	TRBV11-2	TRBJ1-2	TGTGCCAGCAGGGAGGGAGGCTATGGCTACACCTTC	CASREGGYGYTF
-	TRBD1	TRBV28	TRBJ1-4	TGTGCCAGCAGTCCCCCCCAAGGGGGCAATGAAAAACTGTTTTTT	CASSPPQGGNEKLFF
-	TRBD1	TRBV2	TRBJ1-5	TGTGCCAGCAGTGAAGAGGGGGCTGGCAATCAGCCCCAGCATTTT	CASSEEGAGNQPQHF
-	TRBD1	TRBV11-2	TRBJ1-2	TGTGCCAGCAGGGCCGTAATAGGACAGGGGGCAGGCGGCTACACCTTC	CASRAVIGQGAGGYTF
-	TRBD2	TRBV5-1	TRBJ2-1	TGCGCCAGCAGCTCACCCGGACTAGCGGGAGATTGGTACAATGAGCAGTTCTTC	CASSSPGLAGDWYNEQFF
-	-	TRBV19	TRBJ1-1	TGTGCCAGTATAAAAGTAGGGGTGAACACTGAAGCTTTCTTT	CASIKVGVNTEAFF
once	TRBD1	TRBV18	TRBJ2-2	TGTGCCAGCTCACCAGGGACAGTTAACACCGGGGAGCTGTTTTTT	CASSPGTVNTGELFF
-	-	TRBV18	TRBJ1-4	TGTGCCAGCTCCGCGACATCAACTAATGAAAAACTGTTTTTT	CASSATSTNEKLFF